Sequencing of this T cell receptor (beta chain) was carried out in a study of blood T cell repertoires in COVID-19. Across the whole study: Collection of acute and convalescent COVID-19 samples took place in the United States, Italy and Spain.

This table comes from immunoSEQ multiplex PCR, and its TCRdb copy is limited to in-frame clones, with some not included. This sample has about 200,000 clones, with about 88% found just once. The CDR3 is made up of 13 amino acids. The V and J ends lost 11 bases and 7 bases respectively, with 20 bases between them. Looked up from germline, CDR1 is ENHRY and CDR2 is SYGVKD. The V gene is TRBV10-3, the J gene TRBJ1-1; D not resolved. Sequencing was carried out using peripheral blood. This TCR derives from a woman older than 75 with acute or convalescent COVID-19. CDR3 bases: TGTGCCGTCTCCGGCGGGAGACCGGTTGAAGCTTTCTTT. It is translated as CAVSGGRPVEAFF.